This T cell receptor (beta chain) was sequenced for a study of T cells in Graves' hyperthyroidism and ophthalmopathy. Germline V gives CDR1 SGHRS, CDR2 YFSETQ. Trimming took off 4 bases at V and 11 bases at J, with 12 bases between the two ends. The CDR3 contains 11 residues. This clonotype was seen repeatedly, ten times or more. RNA transcripts provided the source from which TCR beta CDR3 regions were amplified. The HTBI primer set served for first-round RT-PCR of the TCR CDR3. TCRdb re-called the multiplex PCR reads through MiXCR, storing one row per CDR3 protein. The profile shows some 370,000 distinct CDR3 sequences, over 11% of them singletons.

The sequenced material came from blood. The receptor was derived from a man in his forties or fifties with Graves' ophthalmopathy. V is TRBV5-1 and J is TRBJ1-1, with unresolved D. The CDR3 region has the DNA TGCGCCAGCAGCGCGGACCGCATCGCTTTCTTT. It encodes CASSADRIAFF.